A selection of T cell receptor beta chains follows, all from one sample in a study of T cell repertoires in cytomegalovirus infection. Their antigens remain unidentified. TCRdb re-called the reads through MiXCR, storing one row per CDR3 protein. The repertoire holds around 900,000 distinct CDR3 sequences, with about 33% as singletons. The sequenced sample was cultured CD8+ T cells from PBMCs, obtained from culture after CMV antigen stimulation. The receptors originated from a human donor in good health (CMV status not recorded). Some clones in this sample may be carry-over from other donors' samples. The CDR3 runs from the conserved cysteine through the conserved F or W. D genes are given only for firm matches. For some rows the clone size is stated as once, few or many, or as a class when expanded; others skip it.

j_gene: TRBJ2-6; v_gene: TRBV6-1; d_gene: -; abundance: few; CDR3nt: TGCTGCTCGACGGGGGTCTCTGGGGCCAACGTCCTGACTTTC; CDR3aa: CCSTGVSGANVLTF
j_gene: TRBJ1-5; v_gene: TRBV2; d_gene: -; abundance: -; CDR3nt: TGTGCCAGCAGTGAATGGAGGTCCCCCAATCAGCCCCAGCATTTT; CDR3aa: CASSEWRSPNQPQHF
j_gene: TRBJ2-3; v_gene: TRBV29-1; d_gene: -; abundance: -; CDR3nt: TGCAGCGCATTCACAGGGAGGGCAGATACGCAGTATTTT; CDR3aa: CSAFTGRADTQYF
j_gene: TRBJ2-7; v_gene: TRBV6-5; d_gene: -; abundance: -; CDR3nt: TGTGCCAGCAGCACCCCTTCCTACGAGCAGTACTTC; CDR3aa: CASSTPSYEQYF
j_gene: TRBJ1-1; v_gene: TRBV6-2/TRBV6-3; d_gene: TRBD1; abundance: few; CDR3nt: TGTGCCAGCAGTTACCCCACAGGGGGAACTGAAGCTTTCTTT; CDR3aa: CASSYPTGGTEAFF
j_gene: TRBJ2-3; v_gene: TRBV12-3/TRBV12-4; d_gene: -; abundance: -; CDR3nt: TGTGCCAGCAGTTTTTGGAGTCGGGAATCCCGCACAGATACGCAGTATTTT; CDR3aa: CASSFWSRESRTDTQYF
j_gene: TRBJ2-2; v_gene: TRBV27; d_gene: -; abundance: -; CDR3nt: TGTGCCAGCAGCAATCTGGGAGCCCACGGGGAGCTGTTTTTT; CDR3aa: CASSNLGAHGELFF
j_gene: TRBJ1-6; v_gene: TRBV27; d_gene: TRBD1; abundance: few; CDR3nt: TGTGCCAGCAGTCCTGGGACAGGGGGCGGTTCACCCCTCCACTTT; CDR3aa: CASSPGTGGGSPLHF
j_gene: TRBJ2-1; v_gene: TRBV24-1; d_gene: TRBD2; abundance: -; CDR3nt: TGTGCCACCAGTGACCGGACTAGCGCGGACAATGAGCAGTTCTTC; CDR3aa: CATSDRTSADNEQFF
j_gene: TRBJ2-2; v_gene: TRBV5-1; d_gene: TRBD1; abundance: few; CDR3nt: TGCGCCAGCAGCCACCGGGCACAAGGGGGCAACACCGGGGAGCTGTTTTTT; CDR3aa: CASSHRAQGGNTGELFF
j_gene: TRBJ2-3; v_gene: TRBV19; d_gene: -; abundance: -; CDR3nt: TGTGCCAGTAGTATCCACTCACCCTACCCACCAGATACGCAGTATTTT; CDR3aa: CASSIHSPYPPDTQYF
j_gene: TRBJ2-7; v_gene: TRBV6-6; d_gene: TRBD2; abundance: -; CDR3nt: TGTGCCAGCAGTTACGAAGCGGGGGGTTTTCCCCCGAGGTACTTC; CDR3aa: CASSYEAGGFPPRYF
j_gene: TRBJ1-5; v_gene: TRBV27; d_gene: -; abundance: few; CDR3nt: TGTGCCAGCAGTTTGGGGTGGGGTGCACAGCCCCAGCATTTT; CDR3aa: CASSLGWGAQPQHF
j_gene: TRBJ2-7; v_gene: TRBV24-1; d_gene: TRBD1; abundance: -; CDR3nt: TGTGCCACCAGTGATCCGGGACAGGGGGACGAGCAGTACTTC; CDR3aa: CATSDPGQGDEQYF
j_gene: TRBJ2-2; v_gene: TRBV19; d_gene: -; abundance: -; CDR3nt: TGTGCCAGTAACCTCCTACCGGGGGAGCTGTTTTTT; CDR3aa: CASNLLPGELFF
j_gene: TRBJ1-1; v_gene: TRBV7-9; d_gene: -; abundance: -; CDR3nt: TGTGCCAGCAGCTTTGACCTAGGGAGCACTGAAGCTTTCTTT; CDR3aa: CASSFDLGSTEAFF
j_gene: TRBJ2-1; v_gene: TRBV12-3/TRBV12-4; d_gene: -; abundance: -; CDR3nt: TGTGCCAGCACCCCCGGGGAGGGGGGCCGAAATGAGCAGTTCTTC; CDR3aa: CASTPGEGGRNEQFF
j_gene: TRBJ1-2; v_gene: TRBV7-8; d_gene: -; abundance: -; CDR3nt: TGTGCCAGCAGCTTAGCAAGGCAGGGAGTATACTATGGCTACACCTTC; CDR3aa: CASSLARQGVYYGYTF
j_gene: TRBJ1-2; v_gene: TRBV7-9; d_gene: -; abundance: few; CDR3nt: TGTGCCAGCATCTCTGGAGTCGGCTACACCTTC; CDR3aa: CASISGVGYTF
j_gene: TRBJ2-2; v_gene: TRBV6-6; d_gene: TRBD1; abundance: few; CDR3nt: TGTGCCAGCAGTGACCGTAGGGGACAGGGAAACACCGGGGAGCTGTTTTTT; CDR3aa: CASSDRRGQGNTGELFF
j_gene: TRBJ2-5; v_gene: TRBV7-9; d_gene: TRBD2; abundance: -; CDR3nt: TGTGCCAGCAGACACTCTCTAGCGGGGGAGTACCAAGAGACCCAGTACTTC; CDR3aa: CASRHSLAGEYQETQYF
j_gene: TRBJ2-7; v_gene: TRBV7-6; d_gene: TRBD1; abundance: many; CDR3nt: TGTGCCAGCAGCTTACGGTTCCAGGGGGCCTACGAGCAGTACTTC; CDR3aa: CASSLRFQGAYEQYF
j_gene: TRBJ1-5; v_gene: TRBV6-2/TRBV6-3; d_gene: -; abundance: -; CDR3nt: TGTGCCAGCAGTTACCCGACTAGCAATCAGCCCCAGCATTTT; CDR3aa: CASSYPTSNQPQHF
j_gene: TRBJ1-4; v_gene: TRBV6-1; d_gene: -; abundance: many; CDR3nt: TGTGCCAGCAGTGAAATATCCCAGGGAACTGCAACTAATGAAAAACTGTTTTTT; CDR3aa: CASSEISQGTATNEKLFF
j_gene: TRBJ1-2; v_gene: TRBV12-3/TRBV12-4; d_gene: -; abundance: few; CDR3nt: TGTGCCAGCAGATACACAGGGAACTATGGCTACACCTTC; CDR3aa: CASRYTGNYGYTF